Described below is a single TCR beta chain sequence and its context. These data come from a study of technical replicates of blood from a few donors. Clones were read by immunoSEQ multiplex PCR, and TCRdb kept only the in-frame ones, dropping some. The sample carries about 57,000 clones, around 90% recorded once. The sample consisted of PBMCs. This sequence originates from a human donor in good health. Some clones in this sample may be carry-over from other donors' samples.

The CDR3 DNA follows: TGTGCCTGGAGTGCCGGGGGTCAGCCCCAGCATTTT. This encodes CAWSAGGQPQHF. This rearrangement joins TRBV30 to TRBJ1-5; the D gene is possibly TRBD1 (5 bases). The CDR3 consists of 12 residues. Trimming pared 1 base from V and 6 bases from J, leaving 7 bases between. The germline V gene encodes CDR1 GTSNPN and CDR2 SVGIG (reference sequence).